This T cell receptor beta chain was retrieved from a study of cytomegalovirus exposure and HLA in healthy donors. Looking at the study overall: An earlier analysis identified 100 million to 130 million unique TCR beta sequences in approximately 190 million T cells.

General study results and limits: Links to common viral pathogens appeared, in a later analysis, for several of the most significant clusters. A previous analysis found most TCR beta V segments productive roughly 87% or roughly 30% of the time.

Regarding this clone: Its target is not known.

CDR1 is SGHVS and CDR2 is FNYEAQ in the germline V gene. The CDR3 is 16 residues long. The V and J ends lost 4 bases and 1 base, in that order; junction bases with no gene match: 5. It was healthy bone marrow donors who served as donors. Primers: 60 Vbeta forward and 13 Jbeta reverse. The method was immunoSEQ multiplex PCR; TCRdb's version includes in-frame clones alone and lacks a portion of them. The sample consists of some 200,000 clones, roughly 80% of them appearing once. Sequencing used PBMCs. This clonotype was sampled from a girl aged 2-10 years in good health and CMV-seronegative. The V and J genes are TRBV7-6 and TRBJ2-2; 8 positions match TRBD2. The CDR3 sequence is CASSSLAGLNTGELFF. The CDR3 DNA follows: TGTGCCAGCAGCTCTTTAGCGGGACTGAACACCGGGGAGCTGTTTTTT.